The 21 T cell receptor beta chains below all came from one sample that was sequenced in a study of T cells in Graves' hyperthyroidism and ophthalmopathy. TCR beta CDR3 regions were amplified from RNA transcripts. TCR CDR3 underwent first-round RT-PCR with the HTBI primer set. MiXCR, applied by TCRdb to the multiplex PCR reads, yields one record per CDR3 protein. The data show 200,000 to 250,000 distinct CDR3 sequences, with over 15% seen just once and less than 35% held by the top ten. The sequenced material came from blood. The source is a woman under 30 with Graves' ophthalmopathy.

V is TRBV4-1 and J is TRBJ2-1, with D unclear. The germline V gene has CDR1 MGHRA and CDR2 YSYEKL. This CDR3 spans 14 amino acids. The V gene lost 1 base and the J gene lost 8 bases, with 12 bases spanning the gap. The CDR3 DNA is TGCGCCAGCAGCCAAGTGGGTGGGAAGCATGAGCAGTTCTTC. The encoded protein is CASSQVGGKHEQFF.

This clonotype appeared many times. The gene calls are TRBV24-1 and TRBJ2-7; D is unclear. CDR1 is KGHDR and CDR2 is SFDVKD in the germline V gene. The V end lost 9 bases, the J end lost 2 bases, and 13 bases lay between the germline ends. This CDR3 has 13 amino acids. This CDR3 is CATSGSSPYEQYF. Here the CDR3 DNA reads TGTGCCACCTCCGGGTCCTCCCCCTACGAGCAGTACTTC.

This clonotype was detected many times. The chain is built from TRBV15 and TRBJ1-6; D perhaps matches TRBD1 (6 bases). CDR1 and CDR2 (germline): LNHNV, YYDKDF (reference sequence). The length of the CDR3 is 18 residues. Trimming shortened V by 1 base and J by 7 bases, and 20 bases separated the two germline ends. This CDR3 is CATSRVPIRGALNSPLHF. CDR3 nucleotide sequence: TGTGCCACCAGCAGAGTTCCAATCCGGGGGGCTCTGAATTCACCCCTCCACTTT.

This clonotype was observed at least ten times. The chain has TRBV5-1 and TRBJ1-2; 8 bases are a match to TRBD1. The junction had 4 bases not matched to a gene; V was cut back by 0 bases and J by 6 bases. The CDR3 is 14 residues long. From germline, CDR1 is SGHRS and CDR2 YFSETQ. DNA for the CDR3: TGCGCCAGCAGCTTGGAAGGACAGGGAGATGGCTACACCTTC. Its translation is CASSLEGQGDGYTF.

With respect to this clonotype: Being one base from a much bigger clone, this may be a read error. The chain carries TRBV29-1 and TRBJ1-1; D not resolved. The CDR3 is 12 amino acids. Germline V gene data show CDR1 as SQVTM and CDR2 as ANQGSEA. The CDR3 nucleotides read TGCAGCGTTGGTCTTCCGAACGCTGAAGCTTTCTTT. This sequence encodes CSVGLPNAEAFF. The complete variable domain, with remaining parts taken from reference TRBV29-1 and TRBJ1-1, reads SAVISQKPSRDICQRGTSLTIQCQVDSQVTMMFWYRQQPGQSLTLIATANQGSEATYESGFVIDKFPISRPNLTFSTLTVSNMSPEDSSIYLCSVGLPNAEAFFGQGTRLTVV.

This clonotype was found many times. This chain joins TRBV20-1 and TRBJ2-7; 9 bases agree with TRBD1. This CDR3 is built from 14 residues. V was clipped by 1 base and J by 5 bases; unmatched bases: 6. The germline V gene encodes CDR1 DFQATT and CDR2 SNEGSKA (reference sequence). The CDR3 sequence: CSARAQGALNEQYF. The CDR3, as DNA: TGCAGTGCTAGAGCACAGGGGGCGTTGAACGAGCAGTACTTC.

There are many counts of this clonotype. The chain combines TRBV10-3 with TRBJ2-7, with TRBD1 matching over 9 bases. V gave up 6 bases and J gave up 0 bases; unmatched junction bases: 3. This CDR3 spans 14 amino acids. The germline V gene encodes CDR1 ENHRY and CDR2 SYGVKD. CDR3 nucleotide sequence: TGTGCCATCAGCGCGACAGGGGGCTCCTACGAGCAGTACTTC. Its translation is CAISATGGSYEQYF.

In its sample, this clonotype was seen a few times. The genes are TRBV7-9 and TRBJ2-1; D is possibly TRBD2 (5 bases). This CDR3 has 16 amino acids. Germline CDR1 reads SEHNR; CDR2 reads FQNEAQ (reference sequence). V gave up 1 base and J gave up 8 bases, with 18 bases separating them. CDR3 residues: CASSLGGAAPRDEQFF. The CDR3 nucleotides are TGTGCCAGCAGCTTAGGGGGAGCGGCACCGAGGGATGAGCAGTTCTTC.

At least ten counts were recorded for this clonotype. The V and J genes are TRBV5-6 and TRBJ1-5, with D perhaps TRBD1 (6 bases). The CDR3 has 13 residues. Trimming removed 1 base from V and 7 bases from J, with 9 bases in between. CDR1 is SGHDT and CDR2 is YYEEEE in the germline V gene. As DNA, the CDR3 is TGTGCCAGCAGCTTGTCAGGGGCCCAGCCCCAGCATTTT. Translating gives CASSLSGAQPQHF.

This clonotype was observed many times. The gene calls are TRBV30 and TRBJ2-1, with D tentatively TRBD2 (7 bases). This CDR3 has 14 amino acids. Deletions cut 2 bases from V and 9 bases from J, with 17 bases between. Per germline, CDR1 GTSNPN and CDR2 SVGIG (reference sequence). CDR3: CAWSKGGGQFEQFF. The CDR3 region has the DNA TGTGCCTGGAGTAAGGGGGGGGGCCAATTTGAGCAGTTCTTC.

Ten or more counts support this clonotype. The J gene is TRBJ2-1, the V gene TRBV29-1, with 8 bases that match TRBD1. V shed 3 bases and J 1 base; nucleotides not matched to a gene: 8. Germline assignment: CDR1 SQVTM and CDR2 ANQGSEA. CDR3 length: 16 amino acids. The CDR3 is CSVELGTGSSYNEQFF. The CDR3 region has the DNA TGCAGCGTTGAGCTCGGGACAGGATCTTCCTACAATGAGCAGTTCTTC.

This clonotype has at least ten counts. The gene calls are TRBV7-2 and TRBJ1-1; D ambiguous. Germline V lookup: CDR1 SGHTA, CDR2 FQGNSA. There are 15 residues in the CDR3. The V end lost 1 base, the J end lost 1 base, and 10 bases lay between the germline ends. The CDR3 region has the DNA TGTGCCAGCAGCTTAGTAGGTCCCGCGAACACTGAAGCTTTCTTT. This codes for CASSLVGPANTEAFF.

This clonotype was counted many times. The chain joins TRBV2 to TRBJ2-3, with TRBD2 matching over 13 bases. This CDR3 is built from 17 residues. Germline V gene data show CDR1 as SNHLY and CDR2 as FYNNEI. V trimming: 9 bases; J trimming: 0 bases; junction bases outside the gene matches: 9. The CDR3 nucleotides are TGTGCCAGTGGACTAGCGGGAGAGGTGTGGAGCACAGATACGCAGTATTTT. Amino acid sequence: CASGLAGEVWSTDTQYF.

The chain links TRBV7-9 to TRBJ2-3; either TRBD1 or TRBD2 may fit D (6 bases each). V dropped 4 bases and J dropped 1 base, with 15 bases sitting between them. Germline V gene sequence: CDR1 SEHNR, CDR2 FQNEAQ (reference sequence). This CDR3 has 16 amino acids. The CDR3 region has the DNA TGTGCCAGCAGCTCCTGGACGGGGGCGGGCACAGATACGCAGTATTTT. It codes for CASSSWTGAGTDTQYF.

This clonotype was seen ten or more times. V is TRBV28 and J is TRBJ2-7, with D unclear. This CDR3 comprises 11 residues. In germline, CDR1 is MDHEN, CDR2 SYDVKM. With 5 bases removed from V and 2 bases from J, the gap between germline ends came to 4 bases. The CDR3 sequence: CASSRPYEQYF. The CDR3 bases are TGTGCCAGCAGTCGACCCTACGAGCAGTACTTC. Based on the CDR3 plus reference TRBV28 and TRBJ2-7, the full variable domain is DVKVTQSSRYLVKRTGEKVFLECVQDMDHENMFWYRQDPGLGLRLIYFSYDVKMKEKGDIPEGYSVSREKKERFSLILESASTNQTSMYLCASSRPYEQYFGPGTRLTVT.

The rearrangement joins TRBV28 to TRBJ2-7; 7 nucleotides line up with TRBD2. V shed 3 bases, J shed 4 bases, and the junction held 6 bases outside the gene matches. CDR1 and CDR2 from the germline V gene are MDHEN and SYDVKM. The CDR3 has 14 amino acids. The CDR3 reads CASSLGGTRYEQYF. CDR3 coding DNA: TGTGCCAGCAGTTTGGGGGGGACTCGGTACGAGCAGTACTTC.

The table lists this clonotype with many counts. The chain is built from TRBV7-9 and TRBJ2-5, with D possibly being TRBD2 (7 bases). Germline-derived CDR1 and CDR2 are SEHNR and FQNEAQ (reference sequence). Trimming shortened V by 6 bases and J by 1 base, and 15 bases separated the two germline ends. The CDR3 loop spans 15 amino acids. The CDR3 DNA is TGTGCCAGCAGTTTCCCCGGGGGGCGCCAAGAGACCCAGTACTTC. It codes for CASSFPGGRQETQYF.

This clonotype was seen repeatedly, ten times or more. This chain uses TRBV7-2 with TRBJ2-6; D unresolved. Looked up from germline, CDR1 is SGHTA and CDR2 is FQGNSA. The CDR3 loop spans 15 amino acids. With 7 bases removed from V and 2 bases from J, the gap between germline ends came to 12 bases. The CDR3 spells CASNHFATGANVLTF. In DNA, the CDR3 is TGTGCCAGCAACCACTTTGCGACTGGGGCCAACGTCCTGACTTTC.

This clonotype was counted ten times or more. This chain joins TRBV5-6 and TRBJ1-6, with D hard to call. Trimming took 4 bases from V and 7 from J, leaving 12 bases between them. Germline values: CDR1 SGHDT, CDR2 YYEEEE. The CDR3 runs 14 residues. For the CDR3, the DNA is TGTGCCAGCAGCGCGACTGTGGTGAATTCACCCCTCCACTTT. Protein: CASSATVVNSPLHF.

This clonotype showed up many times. The CDR3 region has the DNA TGTGCCAGCAAAGTTGCAGGGGCCCACAGCACGAACACCGGGGAGCTGTTTTTT. This codes for CASKVAGAHSTNTGELFF. The chain employs TRBV2 and TRBJ2-2; the D gene is possibly TRBD1 (6 bases). The CDR3 sequence is 18 residues long. Deletions cut 7 bases from V and 0 bases from J, with 21 bases between. The germline V gene has CDR1 SNHLY and CDR2 FYNNEI. The variable domain in full, completed from reference TRBV2 and TRBJ2-2, reads EPEVTQTPSHQVTQMGQEVILRCVPISNHLYFYWYRQILGQKVEFLVSFYNNEISEKSEIFDDQFSVERPDGSNFTLKIRSTKLEDSAMYFCASKVAGAHSTNTGELFFGEGSRLTVL.

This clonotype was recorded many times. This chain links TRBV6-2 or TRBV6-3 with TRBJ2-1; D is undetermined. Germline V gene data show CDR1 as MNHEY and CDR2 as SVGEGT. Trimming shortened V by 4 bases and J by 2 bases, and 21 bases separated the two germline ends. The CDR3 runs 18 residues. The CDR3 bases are TGTGCCAGCAGTTCAAAACAACTGGGATCTCTCGCCTACAATGAGCAGTTCTTC. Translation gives CASSSKQLGSLAYNEQFF.